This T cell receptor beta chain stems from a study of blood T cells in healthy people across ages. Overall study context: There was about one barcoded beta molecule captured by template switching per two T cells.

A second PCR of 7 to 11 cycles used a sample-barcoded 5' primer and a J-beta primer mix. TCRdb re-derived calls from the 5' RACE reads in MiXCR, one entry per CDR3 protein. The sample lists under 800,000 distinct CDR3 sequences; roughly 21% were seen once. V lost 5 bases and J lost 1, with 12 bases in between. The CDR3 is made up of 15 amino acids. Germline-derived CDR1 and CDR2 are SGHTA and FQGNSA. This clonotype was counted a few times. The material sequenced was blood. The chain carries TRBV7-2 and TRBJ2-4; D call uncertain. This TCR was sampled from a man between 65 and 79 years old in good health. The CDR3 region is CASSQAIGAKNIQYF. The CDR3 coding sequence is TGTGCCAGCAGCCAAGCAATAGGGGCCAAAAACATTCAGTACTTC.